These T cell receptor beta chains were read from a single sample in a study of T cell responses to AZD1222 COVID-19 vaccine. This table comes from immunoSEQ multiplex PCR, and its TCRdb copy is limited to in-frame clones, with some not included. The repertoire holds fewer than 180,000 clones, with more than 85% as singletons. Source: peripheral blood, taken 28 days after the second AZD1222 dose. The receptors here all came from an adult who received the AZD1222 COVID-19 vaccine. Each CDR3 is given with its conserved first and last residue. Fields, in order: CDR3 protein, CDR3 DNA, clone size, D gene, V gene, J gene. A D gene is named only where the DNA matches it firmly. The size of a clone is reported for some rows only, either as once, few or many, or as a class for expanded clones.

CASSYSIVRKTF	TGTGCCAGCAGTTACTCGATTGTGAGGAAGACCTTC	-	-	TRBV6-2/TRBV6-3	TRBJ1-2
CASTLAGKNEQFF	TGTGCCAGCACATTAGCGGGGAAGAATGAGCAGTTCTTC	-	TRBD2	TRBV6-5	TRBJ2-1
CASSPGTRADTQYF	TGTGCCAGCAGCCCCGGGACTAGGGCAGATACGCAGTATTTT	-	TRBD2	TRBV7-3	TRBJ2-3
CAWRGVAAEQYF	TGTGCCTGGAGAGGGGTAGCGGCCGAGCAGTACTTC	once	-	TRBV30	TRBJ2-7
CASSAYRGQEAFF	TGCGCCAGCAGCGCTTACAGGGGGCAGGAAGCTTTCTTT	-	TRBD1	TRBV5-1	TRBJ1-1
CASSSSVYEQYF	TGTGCCAGCAGCTCTAGCGTCTACGAGCAGTACTTC	-	-	TRBV12-3/TRBV12-4	TRBJ2-7
CASSYAQGPYEQYF	TGTGCCAGCAGTTACGCACAGGGCCCCTACGAGCAGTACTTC	-	-	TRBV6-2/TRBV6-3	TRBJ2-7
CASRGRLSNQPQHF	TGTGCCAGCAGGGGCCGCCTTAGCAATCAGCCCCAGCATTTT	-	-	TRBV2	TRBJ1-5
CASSQSGVDNSPLHF	TGTGCCAGCAGCCAATCAGGAGTCGATAATTCACCCCTCCACTTT	-	-	TRBV3-1/TRBV3-2	TRBJ1-6
CASSLVEAGAYEQYF	TGTGCCAGCAGCTTAGTAGAGGCAGGGGCCTACGAGCAGTACTTC	-	-	TRBV11-2	TRBJ2-7
CATSRVGLDRVGGYTF	TGTGCCACCAGCAGAGTTGGTTTGGACAGGGTGGGAGGCTACACCTTC	-	TRBD1	TRBV15	TRBJ1-2
CASRFDRSPYNEQFF	TGTGCCAGCAGATTCGACCGGAGCCCCTACAATGAGCAGTTCTTC	-	-	TRBV11-2	TRBJ2-1
CASSLPREADTQYF	TGTGCCAGCAGCTTACCCAGGGAGGCAGATACGCAGTATTTT	once	-	TRBV11-3	TRBJ2-3
CASSVDPGGSGNTIYF	TGTGCCAGCAGCGTAGATCCAGGGGGGTCTGGAAACACCATATATTTT	-	TRBD1	TRBV9	TRBJ1-3
CASSEKAGGNEQYF	TGCGCCAGCAGTGAGAAGGCGGGAGGGAACGAGCAGTACTTC	-	TRBD2	TRBV10-2	TRBJ2-7
CASSLGQGYGYTF	TGTGCCAGCAGTTTAGGGCAGGGTTATGGCTACACCTTC	-	-	TRBV12-3/TRBV12-4	TRBJ1-2
CASSLANGQGDEKLFF	TGTGCCAGCAGCTTGGCCAACGGGCAGGGTGACGAAAAACTGTTTTTT	once	-	TRBV5-4	TRBJ1-4
CASSLGGFSYEQYF	TGTGCCAGCAGCTTAGGGGGCTTCTCCTACGAGCAGTACTTC	-	-	TRBV11-2	TRBJ2-7
CASTVAGGQFF	TGTGCCAGCACCGTGGCGGGTGGGCAGTTCTTC	-	-	TRBV5-4	TRBJ2-1
CASMGSGVVGYTF	TGTGCCAGTATGGGATCCGGGGTTGTGGGCTACACCTTC	many	-	TRBV19	TRBJ1-2
CASSQEYGGEQYF	TGCGCCAGCAGCCAAGAGTACGGGGGGGAGCAGTACTTC	-	TRBD2	TRBV4-1	TRBJ2-7
CASTPPGQGANGELFF	TGCGCCAGCACCCCCCCAGGACAGGGGGCAAACGGGGAGCTGTTTTTT	-	TRBD1	TRBV5-1	TRBJ2-2
CASSQRMNTEAFF	TGTGCCAGCAGCCAAAGGATGAACACTGAAGCTTTCTTT	-	-	TRBV3-1/TRBV3-2	TRBJ1-1
CASSPRPTGFLEGQRTDTQYF	TGTGCCAGCTCACCTAGACCAACAGGGTTTCTGGAGGGCCAGCGGACAGATACGCAGTATTTT	-	-	TRBV18	TRBJ2-3
CASSLRAGNYTF	TGTGCCAGCAGTTTACGAGCCGGCAACTACACCTTC	-	-	TRBV27	TRBJ1-2
CASSLGRSTDTQYF	TGTGCCAGCAGTTTGGGGCGGAGCACAGATACGCAGTATTTT	-	-	TRBV27	TRBJ2-3
CASSSGPYEQYF	TGTGCCAGCAGCTCAGGGCCCTACGAGCAGTACTTC	-	-	TRBV7-9	TRBJ2-7
CATSRGYGTGGNNEQFF	TGTGCCACCAGCAGAGGGTACGGGACAGGGGGAAACAATGAGCAGTTCTTC	-	TRBD1	TRBV15	TRBJ2-1
CASSILPPYEQYF	TGTGCCAGCAGCATACTCCCCCCCTACGAGCAGTACTTC	-	-	TRBV11-3	TRBJ2-7
CASSLEAGANVLTF	TGTGCCAGCAGCTTAGAGGCTGGGGCCAACGTCCTGACTTTC	-	-	TRBV11-2	TRBJ2-6
CASSLEVVGELFF	TGTGCCAGCAGCCTAGAAGTGGTCGGGGAGCTGTTTTTT	-	-	TRBV9	TRBJ2-2
CASSIPGWNQPQHF	TGTGCCAGTAGTATACCGGGCTGGAATCAGCCCCAGCATTTT	-	-	TRBV19	TRBJ1-5
CASSIPTSESSYEQYF	TGTGCCAGTAGTATCCCGACTAGCGAGAGCTCCTACGAGCAGTACTTC	-	TRBD2	TRBV19	TRBJ2-7
CASSLSRARTAGNEKLFF	TGTGCCAGCAGTTTATCGCGCGCGAGGACAGCCGGTAATGAAAAACTGTTTTTT	-	-	TRBV28	TRBJ1-4
CASGPGGHTEAFF	TGTGCCAGCGGCCCCGGGGGGCACACTGAAGCTTTCTTT	-	-	TRBV6-5	TRBJ1-1
CASSYDRNSRTQYF	TGTGCCAGCAGTTACGACAGAAATAGCAGGACGCAGTATTTT	-	-	TRBV6-5	TRBJ2-3
CASSYSIRGAYEQYF	TGTGCCAGCAGTTACTCGATCAGGGGTGCCTACGAGCAGTACTTC	-	-	TRBV6-2/TRBV6-3	TRBJ2-7
CASSYTLAGELFF	TGTGCCAGCAGCTATACCTTGGCGGGGGAGCTGTTTTTT	-	-	TRBV12-3/TRBV12-4	TRBJ2-2
CASSPGVQGSYGYTF	TGTGCCAGCTCACCGGGGGTACAGGGGAGCTATGGCTACACCTTC	-	TRBD1	TRBV18	TRBJ1-2
CASSSLAGGSNEQFF	TGTGCCAGCAGCTCGTTAGCGGGAGGGAGCAATGAGCAGTTCTTC	-	TRBD2	TRBV11-3	TRBJ2-1
CASSQVNAYGYTF	TGTGCCAGCAGCCAAGTCAACGCCTATGGCTACACCTTC	-	-	TRBV3-1/TRBV3-2	TRBJ1-2
CATRDDPGELFF	TGTGCCACCAGGGACGATCCGGGGGAGCTGTTTTTT	-	-	TRBV24-1	TRBJ2-2
CAITGLCEQYF	TGTGCCATTACAGGGTTATGCGAGCAGTACTTC	-	-	TRBV19	TRBJ2-7
CASSLYGGSGPQHF	TGTGCCAGCAGTTTATACGGGGGCTCCGGGCCCCAGCATTTT	-	-	TRBV27	TRBJ1-5
CASSGTTYNEQFF	TGTGCCAGCAGCGGGACCACCTACAATGAGCAGTTCTTC	once	-	TRBV7-9	TRBJ2-1
CASSPLEASNYGYTF	TGTGCCAGCTCACCACTCGAGGCATCCAACTATGGCTACACCTTC	-	-	TRBV18	TRBJ1-2
CASSLQRNNEQFF	TGTGCCAGCAGCTTACAGAGGAACAATGAGCAGTTCTTC	-	-	TRBV7-2	TRBJ2-1
CASSSQGRETQYF	TGTGCCAGCAGTTCTCAGGGGAGAGAGACCCAGTACTTC	-	-	TRBV14	TRBJ2-5
CASSPRGQGATGANVLTF	TGTGCCAGCTCACCTAGAGGACAGGGGGCCACTGGGGCCAACGTCCTGACTTTC	-	TRBD1	TRBV18	TRBJ2-6
CASSQGRGSSYEQYF	TGTGCCAGCAGCCAAGGCAGGGGAAGCTCCTACGAGCAGTACTTC	-	-	TRBV3-1/TRBV3-2	TRBJ2-7
CASSAARGPQPQHF	TGTGCCAGCAGCGCAGCCAGGGGGCCTCAGCCCCAGCATTTT	-	TRBD1	TRBV2	TRBJ1-5
CASGPSGAGEQYF	TGTGCTAGTGGGCCCTCTGGGGCCGGCGAGCAGTACTTC	-	-	TRBV12-5	TRBJ2-7
CASRGGTSGYNEQFF	TGTGCCAGCAGGGGCGGGACTAGCGGCTACAATGAGCAGTTCTTC	once	TRBD2	TRBV6-5	TRBJ2-1
CASSEGQTSEAFF	TGTGCCAGCAGTGAGGGGCAGACTAGTGAAGCTTTCTTT	-	-	TRBV6-4	TRBJ1-1